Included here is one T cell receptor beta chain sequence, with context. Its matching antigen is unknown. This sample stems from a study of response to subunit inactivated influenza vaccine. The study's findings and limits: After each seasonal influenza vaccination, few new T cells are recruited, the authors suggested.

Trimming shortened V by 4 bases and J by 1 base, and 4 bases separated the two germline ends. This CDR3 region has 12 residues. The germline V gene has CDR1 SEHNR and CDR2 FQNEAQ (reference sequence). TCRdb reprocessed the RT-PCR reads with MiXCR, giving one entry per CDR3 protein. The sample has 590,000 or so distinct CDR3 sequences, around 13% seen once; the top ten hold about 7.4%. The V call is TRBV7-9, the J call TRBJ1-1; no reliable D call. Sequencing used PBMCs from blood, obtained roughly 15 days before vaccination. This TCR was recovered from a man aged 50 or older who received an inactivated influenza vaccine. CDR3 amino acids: CASSSKNTEAFF. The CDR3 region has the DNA TGTGCCAGCAGCTCAAAGAACACTGAAGCTTTCTTT.